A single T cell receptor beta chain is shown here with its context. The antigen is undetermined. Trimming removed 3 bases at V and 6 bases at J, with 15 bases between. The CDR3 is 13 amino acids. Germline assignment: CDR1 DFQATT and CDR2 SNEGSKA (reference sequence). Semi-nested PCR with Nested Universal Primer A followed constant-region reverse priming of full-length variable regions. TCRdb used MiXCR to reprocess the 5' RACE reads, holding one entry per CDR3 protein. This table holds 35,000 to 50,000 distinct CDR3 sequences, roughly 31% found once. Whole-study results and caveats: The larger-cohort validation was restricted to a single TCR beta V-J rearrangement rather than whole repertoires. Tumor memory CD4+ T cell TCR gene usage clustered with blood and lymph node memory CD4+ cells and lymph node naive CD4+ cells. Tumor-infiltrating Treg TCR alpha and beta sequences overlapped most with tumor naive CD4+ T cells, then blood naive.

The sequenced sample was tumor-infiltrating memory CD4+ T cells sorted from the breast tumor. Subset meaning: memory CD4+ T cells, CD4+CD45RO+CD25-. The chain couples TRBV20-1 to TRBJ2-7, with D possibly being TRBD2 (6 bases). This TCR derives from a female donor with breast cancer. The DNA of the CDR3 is TGCAGTGCTAGCGGGGGTTCTACTATCGAGCAGTACTTC. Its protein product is CSASGGSTIEQYF.